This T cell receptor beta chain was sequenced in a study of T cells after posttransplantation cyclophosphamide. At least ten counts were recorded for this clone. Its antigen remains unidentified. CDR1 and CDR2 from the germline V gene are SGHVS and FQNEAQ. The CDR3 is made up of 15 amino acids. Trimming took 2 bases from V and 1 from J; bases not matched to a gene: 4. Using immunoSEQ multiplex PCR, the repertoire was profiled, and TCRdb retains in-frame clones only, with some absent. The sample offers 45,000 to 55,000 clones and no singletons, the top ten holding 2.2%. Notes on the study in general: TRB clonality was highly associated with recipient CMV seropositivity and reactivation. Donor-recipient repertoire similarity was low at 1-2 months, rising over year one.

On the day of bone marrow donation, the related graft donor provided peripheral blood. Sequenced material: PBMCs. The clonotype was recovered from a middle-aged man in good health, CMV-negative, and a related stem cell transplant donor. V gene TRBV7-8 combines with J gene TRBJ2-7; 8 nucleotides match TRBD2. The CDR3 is CASSLMSGSSYEQYF. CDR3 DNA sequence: TGTGCCAGCAGCTTAATGAGCGGGAGTTCCTACGAGCAGTACTTC.